This entry is about one TCR beta chain. Its antigen is unidentified. The entry originates in a study of beta chain features in type 1 diabetes. Overall study results and limits: Patients with type 1 diabetes carried fewer insertions and had more deletions at their VDJ junctions. Compared to healthy donors, patients appeared to have naive, central memory and Treg TCRB repertoires that were more alike.

Expressed TCRB transcripts were sequenced after all isolated RNA was converted to cDNA. TCRdb's copy holds only in-frame clones and misses some; the assay was immunoSEQ multiplex PCR. Of some 500,000 clones in the sample, approximately 10% were seen once. CDR1 and CDR2 from the germline V gene are MDHEN and SYDVKM. CDR3 length: 16 amino acids. V was cut by 6 bases and J by 0 bases, with 15 bases left in between. This chain connects TRBV28 to TRBJ2-1; perhaps TRBD2 as D (7 bases). This TCR was recovered from a woman aged 18-30 years in good health. The sequencing input was naive CD4+ T cells from blood. CDR3 in amino acids: CASSSRGAASYNEQFF. In DNA form, the CDR3 reads TGTGCCAGCAGCTCCCGGGGGGCGGCCTCCTACAATGAGCAGTTCTTC.